This TCR beta chain was sequenced for a study of blood T cell repertoires in COVID-19. This CDR3 comprises 19 residues. Germline CDR1 is PRHDT and CDR2 is FYEKMQ (reference sequence). V was clipped by 1 base and J by 1 base; unmatched bases: 7. Generated by immunoSEQ multiplex PCR, the TCRdb table keeps only in-frame clones and is missing some. Altogether some 300,000 clones are present, just under 90% being singletons, with the ten largest covering roughly 6.1%. Material for sequencing was peripheral blood. The rearrangement links TRBV13 to TRBJ2-1; 13 bases line up with TRBD2. The receptor was derived from a woman in her forties or fifties with COVID-19, enrolled during active disease. In nucleotides, the CDR3 is TGTGCCAGCAGCTTAGTAGGACTAGCGGGAGTAACGTCCTACAATGAGCAGTTCTTC. Amino acids: CASSLVGLAGVTSYNEQFF.